Included here is one TCR beta chain sequence, with context. The data were taken from a study of blood T cell repertoires in COVID-19. Study context: Italy, Spain and the United States were the sources of the convalescent and acute COVID-19 samples. Nucleic acid was either cDNA or gDNA, and it came from T cells, B-cell-depleted T cells, or PBMCs.

Trimming shortened V by 3 bases and J by 6 bases, and 16 bases separated the two germline ends. The CDR3 is 14 residues long. Germline V gives CDR1 SGHRS, CDR2 YFSETQ. Per the original methods: From reference gene primer amplification, estimates of nucleated cell counts were derived. This table comes from immunoSEQ multiplex PCR, and its TCRdb copy is limited to in-frame clones, with some not included. V and J calls plus clone size are reproduced from that table; the DNA served to infer D and trimming. This sample has some 40,000 clones, with over 80% found just once. The sequencing sample was made of peripheral blood. This clonotype was obtained from a woman aged 80 or older with acute or convalescent COVID-19. V and J are TRBV5-1 and TRBJ2-7, with a tentative D call TRBD2 (7 bases). The CDR3 is CASSWAGEGSEQYF. CDR3 nucleotide sequence: TGCGCCAGCAGCTGGGCAGGGGAGGGCTCCGAGCAGTACTTC.